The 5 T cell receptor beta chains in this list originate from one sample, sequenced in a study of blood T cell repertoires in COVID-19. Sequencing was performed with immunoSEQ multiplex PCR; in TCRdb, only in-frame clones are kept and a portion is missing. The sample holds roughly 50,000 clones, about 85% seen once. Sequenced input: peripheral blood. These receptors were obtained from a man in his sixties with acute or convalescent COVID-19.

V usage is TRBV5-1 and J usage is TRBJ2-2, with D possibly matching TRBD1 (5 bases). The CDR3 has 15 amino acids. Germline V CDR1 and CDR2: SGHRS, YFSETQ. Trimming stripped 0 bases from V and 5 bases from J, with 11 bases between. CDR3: CASSLAGIQTGELFF. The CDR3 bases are TGCGCCAGCAGCTTGGCAGGGATTCAAACCGGGGAGCTGTTTTTT.

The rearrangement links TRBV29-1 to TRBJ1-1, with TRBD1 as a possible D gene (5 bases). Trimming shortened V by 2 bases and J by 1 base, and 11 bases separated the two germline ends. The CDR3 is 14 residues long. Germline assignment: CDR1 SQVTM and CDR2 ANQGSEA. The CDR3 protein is CSVEIGQGNTEAFF. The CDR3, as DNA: TGCAGCGTTGAAATTGGGCAGGGGAACACTGAAGCTTTCTTT.

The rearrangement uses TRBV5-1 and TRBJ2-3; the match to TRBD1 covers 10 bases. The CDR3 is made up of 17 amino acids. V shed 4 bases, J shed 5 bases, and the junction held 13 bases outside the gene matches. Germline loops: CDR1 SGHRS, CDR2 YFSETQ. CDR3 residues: CASSPKRGTGEGDTQYF. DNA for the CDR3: TGCGCCAGCAGCCCTAAAAGGGGGACAGGGGAGGGAGATACGCAGTATTTT. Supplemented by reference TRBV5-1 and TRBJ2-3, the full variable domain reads KAGVTQTPRYLIKTRGQQVTLSCSPISGHRSVSWYQQTPGQGLQFLFEYFSETQRNKGNFPGRFSGRQFSNSRSEMNVSTLELGDSALYLCASSPKRGTGEGDTQYFGPGTRLTVL.

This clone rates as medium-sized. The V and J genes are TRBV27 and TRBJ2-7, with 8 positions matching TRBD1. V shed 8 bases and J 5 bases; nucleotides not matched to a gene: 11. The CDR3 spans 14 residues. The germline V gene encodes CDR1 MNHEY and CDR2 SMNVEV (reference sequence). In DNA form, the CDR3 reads TGTGCCAGCGGAGACAGGGGAGTAAGCGACGAGCAGTACTTC. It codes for CASGDRGVSDEQYF.

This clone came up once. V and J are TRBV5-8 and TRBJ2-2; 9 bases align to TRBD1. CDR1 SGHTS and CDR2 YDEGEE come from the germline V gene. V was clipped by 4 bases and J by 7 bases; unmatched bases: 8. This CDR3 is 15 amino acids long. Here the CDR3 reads CASSPRTGVIGELFF. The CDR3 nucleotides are TGTGCCAGCAGCCCCCGGACAGGGGTTATCGGGGAGCTGTTTTTT.